This T cell receptor beta chain comes out of a study of shared clonotypes between healthy human individuals. Whole-study results and caveats: Relative to memory subsets, naive subsets generally showed larger estimated richness.

The germline gives CDR1 GTSNPN, CDR2 SVGIG (reference sequence). Trimming stripped 3 bases from V and 7 bases from J, with 13 bases between. The CDR3 extends over 14 amino acids. This clone occurred once. Its antigen remains unidentified. TCRdb's copy holds only in-frame clones and misses some; the assay was immunoSEQ multiplex PCR. The data hold 2.5 million or so clones, with about 92% observed a single time. This receptor was obtained from a man in his late teens or twenties in good health. The V and J genes are TRBV30 and TRBJ1-6; D uncertain. Source material: naive CD4+ T cells sorted from blood. Indicated subset: CD45RA+ positively selected. CDR3: CAWRKGQENSPLHF. The CDR3 nucleotides are TGTGCCTGGAGAAAAGGGCAGGAAAATTCACCCCTCCACTTT. Full variable domain (outside the CDR3, taken from reference TRBV30 and TRBJ1-6): SQTIHQWPATLVQPVGSPLSLECTVEGTSNPNLYWYRQAAGRGLQLLFYSVGIGQISSEVPQNLSASRPQDRQFILSSKKLLLSDSGFYLCAWRKGQENSPLHFGNGTRLTVT.